The TCR beta chain described here comes from a study of OX40 agonist ivuxolimab in advanced cancers. Study observations and caveats: Blood T cells, both CD4+ and CD8+, expanded clonally by week 6 at 0.1 to 3.0 mg/kg.

For this clone: What it binds is unknown.

Profiling relied on immunoSEQ multiplex PCR, and the TCRdb table lists in-frame clones only, not all of them. Here the sample spans fewer than 80,000 clones, about 86% being singletons. This CDR3 comprises 14 residues. V was pared by 0 bases and J by 4 bases, with 10 bases between. Germline V lookup: CDR1 LNHNV, CDR2 YYDKDF (reference sequence). The sequence came from an adult with an advanced solid tumor such as melanoma, head and neck, liver or kidney cancer. The chain has TRBV15 and TRBJ2-7; D perhaps matches TRBD1 (5 bases). This sample comprised CD4+ or CD8+ T cells sorted from blood, obtained in a trial of the OX40 agonist ivuxolimab. The CDR3 region has the DNA TGTGCCACCAGCAGAGAAGGGGTGGGGTACGAGCAGTACTTC. Residues: CATSREGVGYEQYF.